This TCR beta chain is drawn from a study of T cells in Graves' hyperthyroidism and ophthalmopathy. This clonotype has at least ten counts. Amplification of TCR beta CDR3 regions used RNA as the template. HTBI primers drove first-round RT-PCR of the TCR CDR3. Via MiXCR, TCRdb re-called the multiplex PCR reads, giving one row per CDR3 protein. Of around 250,000 distinct CDR3 sequences in the sample, 14% to 15% were seen once. V shed 6 bases and J shed 3 bases, with 17 bases lying between them. This CDR3 spans 14 amino acids. Germline V gene data show CDR1 as GTSNPN and CDR2 as SVGIG (reference sequence). Blood dates from first hyperthyroidism diagnosis, before any ophthalmopathy symptoms. PBMCs stemmed from 10 ml fresh peripheral blood.

The receptor was derived from a woman in her forties with Graves' hyperthyroidism that later progressed to Graves' ophthalmopathy. The V call is TRBV30, the J call TRBJ1-2; a possible D gene is TRBD1 (5 bases). The sequenced material came from blood. In nucleotides, the CDR3 is TGTGCCTGTCCAATGGGGCTGACCCACTATGGCTACACCTTC. It translates to CACPMGLTHYGYTF. Variable domain in full (rest from reference TRBV30 and TRBJ1-2): SQTIHQWPATLVQPVGSPLSLECTVEGTSNPNLYWYRQAAGRGLQLLFYSVGIGQISSEVPQNLSASRPQDRQFILSSKKLLLSDSGFYLCACPMGLTHYGYTFGSGTRLTVV.